The clone carrying this TCR beta chain was counted only a few times. No antigen is known for it. A much larger clone differs from this one at a single base, so this may be a read error. The data originate from a study of T-cell memory formation after mild COVID-19. Study conclusions and caveats: Among clones contracting day 15 to 85, CD4/CD8 was balanced, whereas later expanders leaned CD4+. Some clones that responded were present in memory (sampled pre-infection), which suggests cross-reactive memory joined.

Using constant-segment primers, 5'RACE produced TCR alpha and TCR beta cDNA libraries carrying sample barcodes and UMIs. TCRdb re-derived calls from the 5' RACE reads in MiXCR, one entry per CDR3 protein. Of about 350,000 distinct CDR3 sequences in the sample, roughly 15% were seen once. This CDR3 is built from 11 residues. CDR1 is LGHNA and CDR2 is YNFKEQ in the germline V gene. Trimming removed 3 bases from V and 4 bases from J, with 2 bases in between. The sequenced sample was PBMCs or a T cell subset sorted from them (not recorded which). The rearrangement joins TRBV4-2 to TRBJ2-3; D unclear. This clonotype was obtained from a man younger than 30 who had mild COVID-19 (a few samples of this study predate the infection). Cell type and time point are not known. CDR3 sequence: CASSHADTQYF. The CDR3 coding sequence is TGTGCCAGCAGCCACGCAGATACGCAGTATTTT.